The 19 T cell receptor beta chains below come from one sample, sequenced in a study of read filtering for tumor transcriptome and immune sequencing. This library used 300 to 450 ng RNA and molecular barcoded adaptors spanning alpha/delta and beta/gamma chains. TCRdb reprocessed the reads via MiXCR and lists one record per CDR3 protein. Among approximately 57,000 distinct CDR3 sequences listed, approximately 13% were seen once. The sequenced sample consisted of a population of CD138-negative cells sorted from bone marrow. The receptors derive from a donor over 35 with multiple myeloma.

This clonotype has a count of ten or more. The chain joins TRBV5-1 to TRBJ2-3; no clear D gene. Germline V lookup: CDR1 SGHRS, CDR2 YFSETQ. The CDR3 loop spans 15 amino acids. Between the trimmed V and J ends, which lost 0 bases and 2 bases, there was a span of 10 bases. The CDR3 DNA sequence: TGCGCCAGCAGCTTGGCGGAGTTATCCACAGATACGCAGTATTTT. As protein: CASSLAELSTDTQYF.

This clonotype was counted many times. The CDR3 DNA sequence: TGTGCCAGCAGCCGGAAGCCTAGCGGGGGTACCTACGAGCAGTACTTC. Its translation: CASSRKPSGGTYEQYF. V is TRBV13 and J is TRBJ2-7; TRBD2 aligns across 10 bases. Trimming removed 5 bases from V and 2 bases from J; junction bases left unmatched: 9. The CDR3 sequence is 16 residues long. Germline V gene lookup returns CDR1 PRHDT and CDR2 FYEKMQ (reference sequence).

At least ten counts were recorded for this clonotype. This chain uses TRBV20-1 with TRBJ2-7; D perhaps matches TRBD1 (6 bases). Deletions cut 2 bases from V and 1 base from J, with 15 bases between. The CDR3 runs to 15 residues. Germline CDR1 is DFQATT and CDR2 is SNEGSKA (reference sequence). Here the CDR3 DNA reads TGCAGTGCTAGACCGGACAGACCTTTATCCTACGAGCAGTACTTC. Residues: CSARPDRPLSYEQYF.

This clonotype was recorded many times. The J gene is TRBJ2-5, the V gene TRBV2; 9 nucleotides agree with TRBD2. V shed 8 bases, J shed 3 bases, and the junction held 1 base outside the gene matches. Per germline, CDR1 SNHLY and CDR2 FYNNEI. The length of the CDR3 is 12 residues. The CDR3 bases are TGTGCCAGCGCTAGCGGGGAAGAGACCCAGTACTTC. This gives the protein CASASGEETQYF.

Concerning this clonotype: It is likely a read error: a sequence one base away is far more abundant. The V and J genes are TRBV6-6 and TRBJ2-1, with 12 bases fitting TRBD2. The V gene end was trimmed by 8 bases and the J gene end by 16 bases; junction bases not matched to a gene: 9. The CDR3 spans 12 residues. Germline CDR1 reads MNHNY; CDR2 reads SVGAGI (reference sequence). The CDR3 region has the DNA TGTGCCAGCGATTACCTAGCGGGGGGGCTCTTCTTC. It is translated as CASDYLAGGLFF.

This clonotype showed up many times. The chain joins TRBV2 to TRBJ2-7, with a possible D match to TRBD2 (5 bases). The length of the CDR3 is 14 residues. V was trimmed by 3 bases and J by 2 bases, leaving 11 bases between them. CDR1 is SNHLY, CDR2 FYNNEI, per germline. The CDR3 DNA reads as TGTGCCAGCAGTGACGGGGTCCGGGCCTACGAGCAGTACTTC. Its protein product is CASSDGVRAYEQYF.

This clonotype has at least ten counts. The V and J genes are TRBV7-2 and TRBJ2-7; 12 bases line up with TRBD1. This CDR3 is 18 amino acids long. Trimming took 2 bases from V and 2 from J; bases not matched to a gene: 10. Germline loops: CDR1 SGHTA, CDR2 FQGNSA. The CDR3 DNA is TGTGCCAGCAGCTTAACCGGGACAGGGGGCGGTTTAGCCTACGAGCAGTACTTC. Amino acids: CASSLTGTGGGLAYEQYF.

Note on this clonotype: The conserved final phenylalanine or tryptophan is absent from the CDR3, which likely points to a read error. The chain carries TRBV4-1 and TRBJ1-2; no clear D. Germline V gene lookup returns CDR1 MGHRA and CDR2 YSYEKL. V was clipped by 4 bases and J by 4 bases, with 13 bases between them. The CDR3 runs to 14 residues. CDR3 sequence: CASSPQPFGYGYTL. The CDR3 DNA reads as TGCGCCAGCAGCCCCCAGCCTTTTGGCTATGGCTACACCCTC.

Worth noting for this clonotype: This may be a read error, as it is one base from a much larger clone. As DNA, the CDR3 is TGTGCCAGTGGGGGGGCAGTCAGTGTCACGGATACGCAGTATTTT. Encoded protein: CASGGAVSVTDTQYF. The chain has TRBV12-3 or TRBV12-4 and TRBJ2-3; the D gene is possibly TRBD2 (7 bases). Trimming left V 9 bases short and J 6 bases short, with 22 bases between. The CDR3 has 15 amino acids.

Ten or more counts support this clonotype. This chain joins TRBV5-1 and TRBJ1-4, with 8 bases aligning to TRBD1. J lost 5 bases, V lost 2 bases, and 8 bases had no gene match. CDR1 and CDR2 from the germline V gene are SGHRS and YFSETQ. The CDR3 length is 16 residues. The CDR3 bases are TGCGCCAGCAGCTTACTAGGGACAGGCAGCAATGAAAAACTGTTTTTT. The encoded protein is CASSLLGTGSNEKLFF.

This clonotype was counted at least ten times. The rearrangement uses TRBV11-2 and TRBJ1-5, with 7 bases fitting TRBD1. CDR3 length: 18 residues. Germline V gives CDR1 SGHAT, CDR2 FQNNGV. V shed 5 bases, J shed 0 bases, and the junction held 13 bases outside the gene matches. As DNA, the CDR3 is TGTGCCAGCAGCCCCTCGACAGGGATCTATTATAGCAATCAGCCCCAGCATTTT. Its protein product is CASSPSTGIYYSNQPQHF.

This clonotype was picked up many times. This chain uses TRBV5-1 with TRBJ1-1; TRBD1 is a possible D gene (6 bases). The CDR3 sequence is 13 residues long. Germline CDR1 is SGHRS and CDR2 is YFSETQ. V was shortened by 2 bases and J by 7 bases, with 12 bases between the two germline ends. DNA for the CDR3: TGCGCCAGCAGCTTAGTCAGGGGCTATGAAGCTTTCTTT. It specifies CASSLVRGYEAFF.

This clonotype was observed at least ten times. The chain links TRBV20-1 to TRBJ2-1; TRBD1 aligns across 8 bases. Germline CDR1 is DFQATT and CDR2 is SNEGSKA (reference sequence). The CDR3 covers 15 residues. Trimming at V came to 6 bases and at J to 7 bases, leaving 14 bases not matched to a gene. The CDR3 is CSAQRFQGARNEQFF. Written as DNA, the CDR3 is TGCAGTGCCCAGAGGTTTCAGGGGGCGCGGAATGAGCAGTTCTTC.

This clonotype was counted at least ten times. CDR3 sequence (DNA): TGCGCCAGCAGACGGGTCGGGGGGGGCCCTGAGCAGTTCTTC. It specifies CASRRVGGGPEQFF. The chain is built from TRBV5-1 and TRBJ2-1; TRBD2 agrees at 8 bases. V lost 5 bases, J lost 9 bases, and 10 bases stayed unmatched. This CDR3 spans 14 amino acids. CDR1 SGHRS and CDR2 YFSETQ come from the germline V gene.

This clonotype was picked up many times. The CDR3 here is CATSDSPSAGTAGELFF. The CDR3 coding sequence is TGTGCCACCAGTGATTCCCCATCAGCGGGGACGGCCGGGGAGCTGTTTTTT. V gene TRBV24-1 combines with J gene TRBJ2-2, with 7 positions matching TRBD2. V shed 2 bases, J shed 6 bases, and the junction held 11 bases outside the gene matches. This CDR3 has 17 residues. Per germline, CDR1 KGHDR and CDR2 SFDVKD.

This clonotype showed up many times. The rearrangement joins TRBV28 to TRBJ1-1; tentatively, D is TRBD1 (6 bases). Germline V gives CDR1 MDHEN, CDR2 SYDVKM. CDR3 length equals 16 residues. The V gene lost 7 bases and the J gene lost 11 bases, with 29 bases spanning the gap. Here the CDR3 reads CASTPAGTRIIGDAFF. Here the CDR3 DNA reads TGTGCCAGCACTCCGGCGGGGACAAGAATAATAGGCGATGCTTTCTTT.

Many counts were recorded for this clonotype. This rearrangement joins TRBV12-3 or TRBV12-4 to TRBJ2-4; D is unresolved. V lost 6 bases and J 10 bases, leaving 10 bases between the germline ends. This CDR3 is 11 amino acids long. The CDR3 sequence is CASSLIDIQYF. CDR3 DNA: TGTGCCAGCAGCCTAATCGATATTCAGTACTTC.

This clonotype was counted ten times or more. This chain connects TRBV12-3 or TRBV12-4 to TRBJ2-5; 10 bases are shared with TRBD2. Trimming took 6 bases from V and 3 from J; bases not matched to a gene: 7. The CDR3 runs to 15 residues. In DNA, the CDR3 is TGTGCCAGCAGATCAACTACTAGCGGGGAAGAGACCCAGTACTTC. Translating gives CASRSTTSGEETQYF.

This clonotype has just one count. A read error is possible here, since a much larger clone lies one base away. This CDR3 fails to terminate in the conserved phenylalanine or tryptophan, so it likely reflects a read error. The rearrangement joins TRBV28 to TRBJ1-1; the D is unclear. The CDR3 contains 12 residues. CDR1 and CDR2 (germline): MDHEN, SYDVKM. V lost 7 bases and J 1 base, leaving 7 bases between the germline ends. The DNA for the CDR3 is TGTGCCAGCACCCCGAGGAACACTGAAGCTTTCCTT. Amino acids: CASTPRNTEAFL.